Listed here are 8 T cell receptor beta chains from one sample, sequenced in a study of EBV T-cell therapy then PD-1 blockade in nasopharyngeal carcinoma. Method: immunoSEQ multiplex PCR; TCRdb's copy keeps in-frame clones and lacks some. The sample holds roughly 22,000 clones, under 90% seen once. Treatment reported: AdE1-LMPpoly-expanded autologous EBV-specific T-cell therapy followed by anti-PD-1 nivolumab. Their specific antigens are unknown. This sample comprised CD8+ T cells from blood, obtained at day -245 from a patient whose treatment included autologous EBV-specific T cells and nivolumab. All receptors derive from a man aged 40-55 years with nasopharyngeal carcinoma.

This clone was found many times. The chain uses TRBV7-8 and TRBJ1-5; D possibly corresponds to TRBD1 (5 bases). Deletions cut 1 base from V and 7 bases from J, with 20 bases between. This CDR3 is built from 17 residues. Germline V gene data show CDR1 as SGHVS and CDR2 as FQNEAQ. The chain's CDR3 is CASSLGVGVSSGQPQHF. The CDR3 nucleotides are TGTGCCAGCAGCTTAGGAGTAGGGGTATCATCAGGGCAGCCCCAGCATTTT.

The chain combines TRBV5-4 with TRBJ2-7, with D perhaps matching TRBD1 (6 bases). The CDR3 totals 12 residues. Per the germline V gene, CDR1 is SGHNT and CDR2 is YYREEE (reference sequence). Trimming removed 2 bases at V and 4 bases at J, with 7 bases between. CDR3 coding DNA: TGTGCCAGCAGCTTACAGGGATACGAGCAGTACTTC. This translates into CASSLQGYEQYF.

This clone was recorded only once. The chain is built from TRBV28 and TRBJ1-5; 11 bases map to TRBD1. This CDR3 region has 15 residues. Germline V CDR1 and CDR2: MDHEN, SYDVKM. With 5 bases clipped from V and 6 bases from J, the junction kept 6 bases outside the gene matches. CDR3 sequence (DNA): TGTGCCAGCAGTGCGGACAGGGGGCTCACTCAGCCCCAGCATTTT. It translates to CASSADRGLTQPQHF.

The chain employs TRBV9 and TRBJ2-5; the match to TRBD2 covers 10 bases. CDR1 and CDR2 (germline): SGDLS, YYNGEE. V lost 5 bases to trimming and J lost 4 bases; unmatched junction nucleotides: 8. The CDR3 consists of 15 residues. CDR3: CASSQGLAAVETQYF. CDR3 nucleotides: TGTGCCAGCAGTCAAGGACTAGCGGCCGTAGAGACCCAGTACTTC.

The rearrangement links TRBV9 to TRBJ1-5, with D maybe TRBD1 (5 bases). The CDR3 is 14 amino acids. Germline CDR1 reads SGDLS; CDR2 reads YYNGEE. The ends were cut back, 2 bases at V and 6 bases at J, with 12 bases in the middle. CDR3 loop: CASSVGTEVQPQHF. CDR3 nucleotides: TGTGCCAGCAGCGTCGGGACGGAGGTTCAGCCCCAGCATTTT.

This rearrangement joins TRBV5-8 to TRBJ1-1; D is unresolved. V dropped 4 bases and J dropped 0 bases, with 13 bases sitting between them. The CDR3 runs to 15 residues. Germline V gene data show CDR1 as SGHTS and CDR2 as YDEGEE. The CDR3 loop reads CASSPPAVMNTEAFF. The CDR3 DNA reads TGTGCCAGCAGCCCTCCCGCGGTAATGAACACTGAAGCTTTCTTT. Complete variable domain (other parts from reference TRBV5-8 and TRBJ1-1): EAGVTQSPTHLIKTRGQQATLRCSPISGHTSVYWYQQALGLGLQFLLWYDEGEERNRGNFPPRFSGRQFPNYSSELNVNALELEDSALYLCASSPPAVMNTEAFFGQGTRLTVV.

The genes are TRBV13 and TRBJ1-2, with TRBD1 matching over 7 bases. Germline loops: CDR1 PRHDT, CDR2 FYEKMQ (reference sequence). The CDR3 spans 13 residues. Losses at the gene ends were 6 bases for V and 2 bases for J; bases not matched to a gene: 3. CDR3 sequence reads: CASRSGGNYGYTF. The CDR3 region has the DNA TGTGCCAGCAGGTCAGGGGGAAACTATGGCTACACCTTC.

The chain employs TRBV3-1 (or the pseudogene TRBV3-2) and TRBJ2-1; D call uncertain. V dropped 2 bases and J dropped 4 bases, with 9 bases sitting between them. The CDR3 loop spans 14 amino acids. The germline CDR1 and CDR2 sequences are LGHDT and YNNKEL (reference sequence). The CDR3 DNA reads TGTGCCAGCAGCCAATTTCCCGGGTACAATGAGCAGTTCTTC. This encodes CASSQFPGYNEQFF.